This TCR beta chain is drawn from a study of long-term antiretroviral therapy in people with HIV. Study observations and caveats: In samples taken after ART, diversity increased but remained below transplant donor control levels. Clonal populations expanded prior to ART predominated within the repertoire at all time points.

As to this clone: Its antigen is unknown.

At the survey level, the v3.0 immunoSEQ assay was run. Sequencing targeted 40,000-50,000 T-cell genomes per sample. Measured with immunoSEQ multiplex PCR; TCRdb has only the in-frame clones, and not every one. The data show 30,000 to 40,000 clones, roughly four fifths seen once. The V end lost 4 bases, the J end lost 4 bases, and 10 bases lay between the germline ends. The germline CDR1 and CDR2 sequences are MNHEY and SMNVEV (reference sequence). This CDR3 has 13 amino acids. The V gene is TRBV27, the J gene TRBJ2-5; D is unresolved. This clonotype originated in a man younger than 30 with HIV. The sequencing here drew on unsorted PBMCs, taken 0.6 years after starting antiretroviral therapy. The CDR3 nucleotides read TGTGCCAGCAGTTGGAGCCGTCTAGAGACCCAGTACTTC. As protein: CASSWSRLETQYF.